A selection of T cell receptor beta chains follows, all from one sample in a study of human thymus T cells. Profiled with immunoSEQ multiplex PCR; TCRdb holds only in-frame clones, not every one. The data show tens of thousands of clones, 95% seen once. The sequenced material came from thymus tissue. The receptors here all came from a girl under three years old with a congenital heart defect but otherwise immunologically healthy. The CDR3 runs from the conserved cysteine through the conserved F or W. The order of the fields is V gene, clone size, CDR3 length, J gene, D gene, CDR3 DNA, CDR3 protein. The D gene is left open where the match is weak. Expanded clones get a size class; other rows say once, few or many, or leave the size out.

V gene: TRBV28
clone size: -
CDR3 length: 15
J gene: TRBJ1-1
D gene: -
CDR3 DNA: TGTGCCAGCAGTTTTTTAAAGGGCCTCCCTCGTGAAGCTTTCTTT
CDR3 protein: CASSFLKGLPREAFF

V gene: TRBV9
clone size: -
CDR3 length: 15
J gene: TRBJ1-2
D gene: TRBD1
CDR3 DNA: TGTGCCAGCAGCGTAGGGGCAGGGGGTGACTATGGCTACACCTTC
CDR3 protein: CASSVGAGGDYGYTF

V gene: TRBV5-6
clone size: once
CDR3 length: 17
J gene: TRBJ2-1
D gene: TRBD2
CDR3 DNA: TGTGCCAGCAACTACCCCTTACTAGCGGGATCGGCCCGGGAGCAGTTCTTC
CDR3 protein: CASNYPLLAGSAREQFF

V gene: TRBV7-9
clone size: -
CDR3 length: 16
J gene: TRBJ2-1
D gene: -
CDR3 DNA: TGTGCCAGCAGCTTAGTTGCGGCTTCTCGAGTGGGGGAGCAGTTCTTC
CDR3 protein: CASSLVAASRVGEQFF

V gene: TRBV5-1
clone size: -
CDR3 length: 15
J gene: TRBJ1-1
D gene: -
CDR3 DNA: TGCGCCAGCAGCCCGGACTCCCCCACCGACACTGAAGCTTTCTTT
CDR3 protein: CASSPDSPTDTEAFF

V gene: TRBV10-3
clone size: -
CDR3 length: 17
J gene: TRBJ2-3
D gene: -
CDR3 DNA: TGTGCCATCAGTGTGAGGTTGGACAACTTACCGACAGATACGCAGTATTTT
CDR3 protein: CAISVRLDNLPTDTQYF

V gene: TRBV15
clone size: -
CDR3 length: 23
J gene: TRBJ2-4
D gene: -
CDR3 DNA: TGTGCCACCAGCAGAGATGCCCCCCTTAATAGATCAGGTATCGGGCTGGCCAAAAACATTCAGTACTTC
CDR3 protein: CATSRDAPLNRSGIGLAKNIQYF

V gene: TRBV5-1
clone size: -
CDR3 length: 15
J gene: TRBJ1-2
D gene: TRBD1
CDR3 DNA: TGCGCCAGCAGCTCAGCCTCAGGGGACAGGTGGAACTACACCTTC
CDR3 protein: CASSSASGDRWNYTF

V gene: TRBV15
clone size: few
CDR3 length: 20
J gene: TRBJ2-7
D gene: -
CDR3 DNA: TGTGCCACCAGCAGCAGCCTCGGGGGTGCAGCTTTCAAAAGCTCCTACGAGCAGTACTTC
CDR3 protein: CATSSSLGGAAFKSSYEQYF

V gene: TRBV19
clone size: once
CDR3 length: 15
J gene: TRBJ1-2
D gene: TRBD1
CDR3 DNA: TGTGCCAGTAGTCCCGGGACAGGGGTTCCTAATGGCTACACCTTC
CDR3 protein: CASSPGTGVPNGYTF

V gene: TRBV6-1
clone size: -
CDR3 length: 14
J gene: TRBJ1-1
D gene: TRBD1
CDR3 DNA: TGTGCCAGCGGGGGACAGGAGGGGTTTGGTGAAGCTTTCTTT
CDR3 protein: CASGGQEGFGEAFF

V gene: TRBV25-1
clone size: -
CDR3 length: 12
J gene: TRBJ2-7
D gene: -
CDR3 DNA: TGTGCCAGCAGTGAGGGTGCGTACGAGCAGTACTTC
CDR3 protein: CASSEGAYEQYF

V gene: TRBV27
clone size: -
CDR3 length: 17
J gene: TRBJ1-1
D gene: -
CDR3 DNA: TGTGCCAGCAGTCCCCATTGGGGCACGGATAGGAACACTGAAGCTTTCTTT
CDR3 protein: CASSPHWGTDRNTEAFF

V gene: TRBV27
clone size: -
CDR3 length: 14
J gene: TRBJ2-1
D gene: TRBD2
CDR3 DNA: TGTGCCAGCAGTTTTTGGCGGGAGGGCGCTGAGCAGTTCTTC
CDR3 protein: CASSFWREGAEQFF

V gene: TRBV29-1
clone size: -
CDR3 length: 14
J gene: TRBJ2-5
D gene: TRBD1
CDR3 DNA: TGCAGCGTGGAAAATGGGACAGGGCAAGAGACCCAGTACTTC
CDR3 protein: CSVENGTGQETQYF

V gene: TRBV7-9
clone size: once
CDR3 length: 13
J gene: TRBJ2-3
D gene: -
CDR3 DNA: TGTGCCAGCAGCTGCCGTAGCACAGATACGCAGTATTTT
CDR3 protein: CASSCRSTDTQYF

V gene: TRBV28
clone size: -
CDR3 length: 16
J gene: TRBJ2-5
D gene: TRBD1
CDR3 DNA: TGTGCCAGCAGTCCCCGGGACAGGGGGCAGGAGGAGACCCAGTACTTC
CDR3 protein: CASSPRDRGQEETQYF

V gene: TRBV27
clone size: -
CDR3 length: 16
J gene: TRBJ1-3
D gene: -
CDR3 DNA: TGTGCCAGCAGTTTCGGATCCCCCTTCTCTGGAAACACCATATATTTT
CDR3 protein: CASSFGSPFSGNTIYF

V gene: TRBV12-5
clone size: -
CDR3 length: 18
J gene: TRBJ2-3
D gene: TRBD2
CDR3 DNA: TGTGCTAGTGCCCAACTTGGGACTAGCGGGAGGGCGGCAGATACGCAGTATTTT
CDR3 protein: CASAQLGTSGRAADTQYF

V gene: TRBV2
clone size: -
CDR3 length: 16
J gene: TRBJ2-3
D gene: -
CDR3 DNA: TGTGCCAGCAGTACCTTAAGGGGGGCAAAGACAGATACGCAGTATTTT
CDR3 protein: CASSTLRGAKTDTQYF

V gene: TRBV23-1
clone size: -
CDR3 length: 18
J gene: TRBJ1-1
D gene: TRBD1
CDR3 DNA: TGCGCCAGCAGTCAATCGAAATGGGACAGGGCGGTGAACACTGAAGCTTTCTTT
CDR3 protein: CASSQSKWDRAVNTEAFF

V gene: TRBV5-8
clone size: -
CDR3 length: 14
J gene: TRBJ1-2
D gene: TRBD1
CDR3 DNA: TGTGCCAGCAGCTTGGGTGACAGGGAGGCCTTCTACACCTTC
CDR3 protein: CASSLGDREAFYTF

V gene: TRBV9
clone size: few
CDR3 length: 19
J gene: TRBJ1-2
D gene: -
CDR3 DNA: TGTGCCAGCAGCGTAGGATTGTGGGGACGCCACCGAGCTAACTATGGCTACACCTTC
CDR3 protein: CASSVGLWGRHRANYGYTF

V gene: TRBV30
clone size: once
CDR3 length: 17
J gene: TRBJ2-2
D gene: TRBD2
CDR3 DNA: TGTGCCTGGAGTGTACCCAGACTAGCGGGAGCGGGCGGGGAGCTGTTTTTT
CDR3 protein: CAWSVPRLAGAGGELFF

V gene: TRBV5-8
clone size: -
CDR3 length: 12
J gene: TRBJ2-5
D gene: -
CDR3 DNA: TGTGCCAGCAGATTTGGACAAGAGACCCAGTACTTC
CDR3 protein: CASRFGQETQYF

V gene: TRBV6-5
clone size: -
CDR3 length: 15
J gene: TRBJ2-5
D gene: -
CDR3 DNA: TGTGCCAGCAGTTCCGAGAGGAGGGTGGAAGAGACCCAGTACTTC
CDR3 protein: CASSSERRVEETQYF

V gene: TRBV5-5
clone size: -
CDR3 length: 13
J gene: TRBJ2-7
D gene: -
CDR3 DNA: TGTGCCAGCAGCTCGGACTACTCCTACGAGCAGTACTTC
CDR3 protein: CASSSDYSYEQYF

V gene: TRBV7-2
clone size: -
CDR3 length: 20
J gene: TRBJ1-4
D gene: TRBD1
CDR3 DNA: TGTGCCAGCAGCTTAGCCCGGGACAGCCATCGGGAAAGGGGTAATGAAAAACTGTTTTTT
CDR3 protein: CASSLARDSHRERGNEKLFF

V gene: TRBV11-2
clone size: -
CDR3 length: 16
J gene: TRBJ2-7
D gene: TRBD1
CDR3 DNA: TGTGCCAGCAGCTTAGTGGGGGGGACAGGGGTCTACGAGCAGTACTTC
CDR3 protein: CASSLVGGTGVYEQYF

V gene: TRBV28
clone size: -
CDR3 length: 13
J gene: TRBJ1-1
D gene: -
CDR3 DNA: TGTGCCAGCAGTCCCGGGCCCCCCACTGAAGCTTTCTTT
CDR3 protein: CASSPGPPTEAFF

V gene: TRBV4-3
clone size: -
CDR3 length: 17
J gene: TRBJ1-2
D gene: -
CDR3 DNA: TGCGCCAGCAGCCAAGATCAGCCAGTACCCTCGAACTATGGCTACACCTTC
CDR3 protein: CASSQDQPVPSNYGYTF

V gene: TRBV6-5
clone size: once
CDR3 length: 15
J gene: TRBJ2-7
D gene: TRBD1
CDR3 DNA: TGTGCCAGCAGTTACTCTAGGACAGGGGTGTACGAGCAGTACTTC
CDR3 protein: CASSYSRTGVYEQYF

V gene: TRBV28
clone size: -
CDR3 length: 17
J gene: TRBJ2-7
D gene: -
CDR3 DNA: TGTGCCAGCAGTTTGCGGACCCCGGGACGGGAGACTTACGAGCAGTACTTC
CDR3 protein: CASSLRTPGRETYEQYF

V gene: TRBV7-2
clone size: -
CDR3 length: 14
J gene: TRBJ2-7
D gene: TRBD1
CDR3 DNA: TGTGCCAGCAGCTTTGGACAGGGCTCCTACGAGCAGTACTTC
CDR3 protein: CASSFGQGSYEQYF

V gene: TRBV6-1
clone size: -
CDR3 length: 15
J gene: TRBJ2-2
D gene: -
CDR3 DNA: TGTGCCAGCAGTGAACTAGATCAGGCAGCCGGGGAGCTGTTTTTT
CDR3 protein: CASSELDQAAGELFF

V gene: TRBV19
clone size: -
CDR3 length: 15
J gene: TRBJ2-5
D gene: -
CDR3 DNA: TGTGCCAGTTCTACTAGCCCCTACCGCGTGGAGACCCAGTACTTC
CDR3 protein: CASSTSPYRVETQYF

V gene: TRBV7-2
clone size: -
CDR3 length: 15
J gene: TRBJ2-7
D gene: TRBD1
CDR3 DNA: TGTGCCAGCAGCTTTGGGACAGGGGGCCCCTACGAGCAGTACTTC
CDR3 protein: CASSFGTGGPYEQYF

V gene: TRBV11-2
clone size: -
CDR3 length: 12
J gene: TRBJ2-2
D gene: -
CDR3 DNA: TGTGCCAGCAGCGGGGGGGACATGGAGCTGTTTTTT
CDR3 protein: CASSGGDMELFF

V gene: TRBV15
clone size: -
CDR3 length: 15
J gene: TRBJ2-3
D gene: -
CDR3 DNA: TGTGCCACCAGTTCGAGACTAGGAAGGGCAGATACGCAGTATTTT
CDR3 protein: CATSSRLGRADTQYF

V gene: TRBV28
clone size: -
CDR3 length: 13
J gene: TRBJ2-7
D gene: -
CDR3 DNA: TGTGCCAGCAGTACAATCAGGGACAACGAGCAGTACTTC
CDR3 protein: CASSTIRDNEQYF

V gene: TRBV18
clone size: -
CDR3 length: 17
J gene: TRBJ2-1
D gene: TRBD2
CDR3 DNA: TGTGCCAGCTCACCACGTGGACTAGCGGGAGGGCCGGAAGAGCAGTTCTTC
CDR3 protein: CASSPRGLAGGPEEQFF

V gene: TRBV5-1
clone size: -
CDR3 length: 15
J gene: TRBJ2-2
D gene: -
CDR3 DNA: TGCGCCAGCAGCTTGATAGGGACCAACACCGGGGAGCTGTTTTTT
CDR3 protein: CASSLIGTNTGELFF

V gene: TRBV7-6
clone size: -
CDR3 length: 14
J gene: TRBJ1-4
D gene: -
CDR3 DNA: TGTGCCAGCAGCCCGGGGAGCCTTAATGAAAAACTGTTTTTT
CDR3 protein: CASSPGSLNEKLFF

V gene: TRBV7-6
clone size: -
CDR3 length: 15
J gene: TRBJ1-4
D gene: -
CDR3 DNA: TGTGCCAGCAGCTTAGAGGGGGGGCCGGGTGAAAAACTGTTTTTT
CDR3 protein: CASSLEGGPGEKLFF

V gene: TRBV4-2
clone size: -
CDR3 length: 15
J gene: TRBJ1-1
D gene: -
CDR3 DNA: TGTGCCAGCAGCCAAGGGGCAGGGCCGAACACTGAAGCTTTCTTT
CDR3 protein: CASSQGAGPNTEAFF

V gene: TRBV5-5
clone size: -
CDR3 length: 14
J gene: TRBJ2-7
D gene: -
CDR3 DNA: TGTGCCAGCAGCCGGACGGGGAGCTCCTACGAGCAGTACTTC
CDR3 protein: CASSRTGSSYEQYF

V gene: TRBV14
clone size: once
CDR3 length: 17
J gene: TRBJ2-1
D gene: TRBD2
CDR3 DNA: TGTGCCAGCAGCCAAGAGACTAGCGGGAGGGCAAGGGGGGAGCAGTTCTTC
CDR3 protein: CASSQETSGRARGEQFF

V gene: TRBV10-3
clone size: -
CDR3 length: 17
J gene: TRBJ2-7
D gene: TRBD2
CDR3 DNA: TGTGCCATCAGTGTCGCTAGCGGGAGGCCGACCTTCTACGAGCAGTACTTC
CDR3 protein: CAISVASGRPTFYEQYF

V gene: TRBV10-1
clone size: -
CDR3 length: 18
J gene: TRBJ2-7
D gene: TRBD2
CDR3 DNA: TGCGCCAGCAGTGAGTCGAGTTCTCCCGAGCGGGAACCCTACGAGCAGTACTTC
CDR3 protein: CASSESSSPEREPYEQYF

V gene: TRBV5-4
clone size: -
CDR3 length: 15
J gene: TRBJ1-1
D gene: -
CDR3 DNA: TGTGCCAGCAGCTTGGCCCCCCTCGGGGGGACTGAAGCTTTCTTT
CDR3 protein: CASSLAPLGGTEAFF

V gene: TRBV30
clone size: -
CDR3 length: 16
J gene: TRBJ1-1
D gene: TRBD1
CDR3 DNA: TGTGCCTGGGGTACAGTGAGGGAGGGGGCTTTAACTGAAGCTTTCTTT
CDR3 protein: CAWGTVREGALTEAFF

V gene: TRBV5-8
clone size: -
CDR3 length: 14
J gene: TRBJ1-1
D gene: -
CDR3 DNA: TGTGCCAGCAGCTTGGCAGTTTTGGTCACTGAAGCTTTCTTT
CDR3 protein: CASSLAVLVTEAFF

V gene: TRBV7-2
clone size: once
CDR3 length: 15
J gene: TRBJ2-5
D gene: -
CDR3 DNA: TGTGCCAGCAGCTTAGTAGGCCTAAAGGAAGAGACCCAGTACTTC
CDR3 protein: CASSLVGLKEETQYF

V gene: TRBV15
clone size: -
CDR3 length: 20
J gene: TRBJ1-3
D gene: -
CDR3 DNA: TGTGCCACCAGCAGCGGCTCTACGGGACAACCAGCTCCTCCAAAATGGACCATATATTTT
CDR3 protein: CATSSGSTGQPAPPKWTIYF